The T cell receptor (beta chain) under discussion was sequenced for a study of regulatory T cells in long-lasting Graves disease. On the study more broadly: A definition of persistent Graves' disease required over 5 years of antithyroid drugs plus positive TSH receptor antibodies. Study-wide findings and caveats: With a small sample size, accuracy may have been reduced. Gene preferences differed: TRBV28, TRBJ1-2, TRBJ2-5 in persistent cases. TCR diversity was lower in persistent Graves' patients (versus newly diagnosed ones).

This clonotype has a count of ten or more. Its target is unknown. Time point in this sample: persistent/refractory GD, antithyroid drugs over 5 years with positive TRAb. The TCR library was prepared using RNA isolated from PBMCs. V gave up 1 base and J gave up 4 bases; unmatched junction bases: 8. In germline, CDR1 is SGHVS, CDR2 FQNEAQ. This CDR3 is 16 amino acids long. Building the TCR beta libraries relied on iRepertoire HTBI primers, and CDR3 regions underwent Arm-PCR. Using its own MiXCR run on the multiplex PCR reads, TCRdb lists one record per CDR3 protein. This table holds 310,000 or so distinct CDR3 sequences, roughly a fifth found once.

Sequencing used peripheral blood mononuclear cells (PBMCs), obtained when the disease was refractory, from a patient treated with antithyroid drugs. The rearrangement links TRBV7-8 to TRBJ1-1, with 8 positions matching TRBD1. This clonotype originated in a female donor with Graves disease. The CDR3 coding sequence is TGTGCCAGCAGCTTAGACCCGGACAGGGAGGTCACTGAAGCTTTCTTT. This translates into CASSLDPDREVTEAFF.